This entry lists 28 T cell receptor beta chains sequenced from one sample in a study of cytomegalovirus exposure and HLA in healthy donors. The primer mix had 60 Vbeta and 13 Jbeta primers. Sequenced by immunoSEQ multiplex PCR; TCRdb stores in-frame clones only, minus some. The sample lists over 150,000 clones, more than 70% occurring once. Sequencing was performed on PBMCs. The receptors derive from a boy aged 2 to 10 in good health and CMV-seronegative.

The rearrangement uses TRBV5-1 and TRBJ2-3; maybe TRBD2 (6 bases). CDR1 is SGHRS, CDR2 YFSETQ, per germline. CDR3 length: 13 residues. The V end was cut by 4 bases, the J end by 3 bases, with 9 bases between. Here the CDR3 reads CASSPAGTDTQYF. The DNA of the CDR3 is TGCGCCAGCAGCCCGGCGGGGACAGATACGCAGTATTTT.

This sequence joins TRBV6-1 and TRBJ2-7; 10 bases fit TRBD2. After removal of 3 bases from V and 3 bases from J, the junction contained 8 bases not matched to a gene. Germline assignment: CDR1 MNHNS and CDR2 SASEGT. The CDR3 covers 16 residues. CDR3 bases: TGTGCCAGCAGTGACGGCCCCGGGACTAGCGTCTACGAGCAGTACTTC. Translation gives CASSDGPGTSVYEQYF.

The count of this clone is one. This chain uses TRBV9 with TRBJ1-2; 10 bases line up with TRBD1. The CDR3 is 16 amino acids. Looked up from germline, CDR1 is SGDLS and CDR2 is YYNGEE. V lost 0 bases, J lost 0 bases, and 2 bases stayed unmatched. The CDR3 reads CASSVGGTGANYGYTF. The DNA of the CDR3 is TGTGCCAGCAGCGTAGGCGGGACAGGGGCTAACTATGGCTACACCTTC.

J is TRBJ2-7 and V is TRBV27; D remains ambiguous. The CDR3 is 14 residues long. V was pared by 1 base and J by 6 bases, with 13 bases between. The germline gives CDR1 MNHEY, CDR2 SMNVEV (reference sequence). Here the CDR3 DNA reads TGTGCCAGCAGTTTATTCACACAAAGTACCGAGCAGTACTTC. Its translation: CASSLFTQSTEQYF.

The CDR3 DNA follows: TGTGCCAGCAAACGGGCGGGGCAGGCCAAAAACATTCAGTACTTC. Amino acid sequence: CASKRAGQAKNIQYF. This chain uses TRBV27 with TRBJ2-4, with D perhaps matching TRBD2 (6 bases). Germline loops: CDR1 MNHEY, CDR2 SMNVEV (reference sequence). This CDR3 spans 15 amino acids. Trimming stripped 7 bases from V and 1 base from J, with 14 bases between.

Remarks on this clone: In the same sample, other DNA sequences code for this CDR3. The rearrangement joins TRBV6-1 to TRBJ1-1; D call uncertain. This CDR3 comprises 13 residues. Trimming removed 0 bases at V and 5 bases at J, with 7 bases between. Germline lookup yields CDR1 MNHNS and CDR2 SASEGT. The CDR3 DNA sequence: TGTGCCAGCAGTGAAGCCCGGGGAACTGAAGCTTTCTTT. Encoded protein: CASSEARGTEAFF.

The chain carries TRBV18 and TRBJ2-4; 12 bases are shared with TRBD2. The germline V gene has CDR1 KGHSH and CDR2 LQKENI. The CDR3 length is 17 residues. V lost 0 bases and J lost 5; bases outside the gene matches: 5. The CDR3 loop is CASSPPLASGRENIQYF. In DNA form, the CDR3 reads TGTGCCAGCTCACCACCGTTGGCTAGCGGGAGGGAAAACATTCAGTACTTC.

This sequence joins TRBV11-2 and TRBJ2-7; the D gene is possibly TRBD1 (5 bases). V lost 4 bases to trimming and J lost 4 bases, with 8 bases between them. Germline V gene data show CDR1 as SGHAT and CDR2 as FQNNGV. The CDR3 contains 12 residues. The CDR3 region is CASSSHRYEQYF. The CDR3 DNA follows: TGTGCCAGCAGCTCTCACAGGTACGAGCAGTACTTC.

The CDR3 here is CASGSNHRGRGTEAFF. The CDR3 DNA reads as TGTGCTAGTGGTTCCAATCACAGGGGGCGTGGGACTGAAGCTTTCTTT. The chain is built from TRBV12-5 and TRBJ1-1; 9 bases match TRBD1. The junction had 11 bases not matched to a gene; V was cut back by 4 bases and J by 5 bases. Germline V gene lookup returns CDR1 LGHNT and CDR2 FRNRAP. The CDR3 runs 16 residues.

This clone has only one observation. V and J are TRBV27 and TRBJ2-3; 10 bases fit TRBD2. Germline loops: CDR1 MNHEY, CDR2 SMNVEV (reference sequence). The V and J ends lost 5 bases and 3 bases, in that order; junction bases with no gene match: 8. This CDR3 contains 16 residues. CDR3 region: CASSGPSGSWTDTQYF. CDR3 in DNA: TGTGCCAGCAGTGGCCCTAGCGGGAGTTGGACAGATACGCAGTATTTT.

The chain joins TRBV6-1 to TRBJ2-5; D possibly corresponds to TRBD2 (6 bases). The CDR3 is made up of 16 amino acids. The V end was cut by 4 bases, the J end by 10 bases, with 25 bases between. CDR1 and CDR2 (germline): MNHNS, SASEGT. CDR3 sequence reads: CASSVDGTPPNGDQYF. CDR3 nucleotides: TGTGCCAGCAGTGTAGACGGGACTCCTCCTAATGGGGACCAGTACTTC.

J is TRBJ2-7 and V is TRBV9; possible D gene TRBD1, 6 bases. Between the trimmed V and J ends, which lost 2 bases and 6 bases, there was a span of 12 bases. Germline-derived CDR1 and CDR2 are SGDLS and YYNGEE. The CDR3 extends over 13 amino acids. The CDR3 coding sequence is TGTGCCAGCAGCGTTGGGACATACTTCGAGCAGTACTTC. Its translation is CASSVGTYFEQYF.

The gene calls are TRBV4-2 and TRBJ1-2, with 7 nucleotides matching TRBD1. After removal of 6 bases from V and 0 bases from J, the junction contained 4 bases not matched to a gene. Germline CDR1 reads LGHNA; CDR2 reads YNFKEQ. This CDR3 spans 14 amino acids. The CDR3 sequence is CASSAGQSNYGYTF. In DNA form, the CDR3 reads TGTGCCAGCAGTGCGGGACAGTCTAACTATGGCTACACCTTC.

The chain employs TRBV5-1 and TRBJ1-1; D ambiguous. Per germline, CDR1 SGHRS and CDR2 YFSETQ. The CDR3 runs to 17 residues. Trimming removed 2 bases at V and 11 bases at J, with 28 bases between. The CDR3, as DNA: TGCGCCAGCAGCTTCCTTAGGGAGGGAATCTCCACTTATCGGGCTTTCTTT. It encodes CASSFLREGISTYRAFF.

This chain links TRBV19 with TRBJ2-5; weak D call: TRBD1 (5 bases). The CDR3 spans 13 residues. Looked up from germline, CDR1 is LNHDA and CDR2 is SQIVND (reference sequence). Trimming took off 5 bases at V and 7 bases at J, with 14 bases between the two ends. In DNA form, the CDR3 reads TGTGCCAGTAGTGGTCAGGGTTATGGGACCCAGTACTTC. This gives the protein CASSGQGYGTQYF.

V gene TRBV6-1 combines with J gene TRBJ1-1, with D maybe TRBD1 (6 bases). Trimming shortened V by 3 bases and J by 1 base, and 12 bases separated the two germline ends. The CDR3 contains 15 residues. Germline V gives CDR1 MNHNS, CDR2 SASEGT. In DNA form, the CDR3 reads TGTGCCAGCAGTGACCCCAGGGGTCGGAACACTGAAGCTTTCTTT. This codes for CASSDPRGRNTEAFF.

This clone was seen a handful of times. The chain employs TRBV9 and TRBJ2-7; maybe TRBD2 (6 bases). The CDR3 length is 16 residues. Trimming stripped 4 bases from V and 3 bases from J, with 20 bases between. The germline V gene encodes CDR1 SGDLS and CDR2 YYNGEE. CDR3 sequence (DNA): TGTGCCAGCAGCCCGAGCGGGTCTCTCAACTACTACGAGCAGTACTTC. This translates into CASSPSGSLNYYEQYF.

The chain recombines TRBV4-2 with TRBJ2-7; 7 nucleotides agree with TRBD2. The CDR3 loop spans 15 amino acids. Trimming took 2 bases from V and 0 from J; bases not matched to a gene: 4. Germline V gene data show CDR1 as LGHNA and CDR2 as YNFKEQ. In nucleotides, the CDR3 is TGTGCCAGCAGCCAAACTAGCGAAAGCTCCTACGAGCAGTACTTC. It codes for CASSQTSESSYEQYF.

This clone was recorded once. The chain has TRBV4-1 and TRBJ2-1, with D maybe TRBD2 (5 bases). The V end lost 0 bases, the J end lost 0 bases, and 9 bases lay between the germline ends. CDR3 length: 16 residues. Germline loops: CDR1 MGHRA, CDR2 YSYEKL. The CDR3 DNA is TGCGCCAGCAGCCAAGATGGACGGGGCTCCTACAATGAGCAGTTCTTC. Protein: CASSQDGRGSYNEQFF.

The J gene is TRBJ2-1, the V gene TRBV19, with 11 bases lining up with TRBD2. V shed 5 bases and J 2 bases; nucleotides not matched to a gene: 11. CDR1 and CDR2 from the germline V gene are LNHDA and SQIVND (reference sequence). CDR3 length equals 18 residues. In DNA, the CDR3 is TGTGCCAGTAGTGACCCAGGGACTAGCGGAGGGCCCTACAATGAGCAGTTCTTC. Translating gives CASSDPGTSGGPYNEQFF.

The rearrangement uses TRBV6-5 and TRBJ1-5; no firm D call. The CDR3 extends over 13 amino acids. Between the trimmed V and J ends, which lost 2 bases and 4 bases, there was a span of 6 bases. Looked up from germline, CDR1 is MNHEY and CDR2 is SVGAGI. The CDR3 nucleotides are TGTGCCAGCAGTTACCGGGGTAATCAGCCCCAGCATTTT. This gives the protein CASSYRGNQPQHF.

This chain uses TRBV2 with TRBJ1-2; D remains ambiguous. The CDR3 has 12 amino acids. Germline V gene data show CDR1 as SNHLY and CDR2 as FYNNEI. V lost 10 bases and J lost 3, with 12 bases in between. CDR3 amino acids: CAIDSRDYGYTF. In nucleotides, the CDR3 is TGTGCCATCGACTCTCGGGACTATGGCTACACCTTC.

This clone was seen just once. The CDR3 DNA sequence: TGTGCCAGCAGCTTTGGCAGGGGCCATCTGAGCTCCTATAATTCACCCCTCCACTTT. It translates to CASSFGRGHLSSYNSPLHF. The chain employs TRBV5-5 and TRBJ1-6, with a possible D match to TRBD1 (6 bases). The V gene's germline CDR1 is SGHKS and CDR2 YYEKEE (reference sequence). Deletions cut 2 bases from V and 0 bases from J, with 18 bases between. This CDR3 contains 19 residues.

This clone was counted between two and nine times. This sequence joins TRBV13 and TRBJ2-2; no definite D call. The V and J ends lost 2 bases and 6 bases respectively, with 7 bases between them. The germline V gene has CDR1 PRHDT and CDR2 FYEKMQ (reference sequence). CDR3 length: 13 residues. In nucleotides, the CDR3 is TGTGCCAGCAGCTTACTCCCTTCCGGGGAGCTGTTTTTT. It yields the protein CASSLLPSGELFF.

CDR3 sequence (DNA): TGTGCCAGCAGTCCCCGGGGTAAAGTGCGCGCTTTCTTT. This encodes CASSPRGKVRAFF. The V gene is TRBV6-5, the J gene TRBJ1-1; D not certain. The CDR3 is 13 residues long. V dropped 5 bases and J dropped 11 bases, with 18 bases sitting between them. Germline CDR1 and CDR2: MNHEY and SVGAGI.

This sequence joins TRBV7-2 and TRBJ1-1, with 10 bases aligning to TRBD1. V was clipped by 5 bases and J by 2 bases; unmatched bases: 5. Per germline, CDR1 SGHTA and CDR2 FQGNSA. This CDR3 region has 15 residues. CDR3 sequence (DNA): TGTGCCAGCAGCCCTCGACAGGGGGCAAACACTGAAGCTTTCTTT. This translates into CASSPRQGANTEAFF.

The rearrangement uses TRBV5-4 and TRBJ2-7; 8 nucleotides match TRBD1. The CDR3 spans 13 residues. From germline, CDR1 is SGHNT and CDR2 YYREEE (reference sequence). V dropped 7 bases and J dropped 2; count of bases not matched to a gene: 5. The DNA of the CDR3 is TGTGCCAGCGGGACAGGTCCCGCCTACGAGCAGTACTTC. It specifies CASGTGPAYEQYF.

The table lists this clone with a few counts. The rearrangement uses TRBV6-6 and TRBJ1-1; TRBD1 aligns across 9 bases. Germline values: CDR1 MNHNY, CDR2 SVGAGI (reference sequence). The CDR3 covers 15 residues. With V trimmed by 6 bases and J by 5 bases, 10 bases remained unmatched. The CDR3, as DNA: TGTGCCAGCAGGTACAACAGGGGGCTTCAAACTGAAGCTTTCTTT. The encoded protein is CASRYNRGLQTEAFF.